This TCR beta chain emerged from a study of response to subunit inactivated influenza vaccine. Points from the study as a whole: Authors suggested seasonal influenza vaccinations each recruit few new T cells.

Germline V lookup: CDR1 MNHNS, CDR2 SASEGT. The CDR3 has 16 amino acids. With V trimmed by 6 bases and J by 1 base, 3 bases remained unmatched. Points on this clonotype: Its specificity is not known.

From the RT-PCR reads, TCRdb called clonotypes with MiXCR, one entry per CDR3 protein. The data hold under 500,000 distinct CDR3 sequences, with approximately 11% observed a single time. The chain uses TRBV6-1 and TRBJ2-1, with 13 bases that match TRBD2. The sequencing used PBMCs from blood, collected roughly 45 days after vaccination. This clonotype was sampled from a man aged 50 or older who received an inactivated influenza vaccine. CDR3 amino acids: CASRGGLAGSYNEQFF. The CDR3, as DNA: TGTGCCAGCAGGGGGGGACTAGCGGGGTCCTACAATGAGCAGTTCTTC.